One and the same sample provided the 14 T cell receptor beta chains below, sequenced in a study of regulatory T cells in long-lasting Graves disease (TCRdb year 2021). According to the study, the label for this sample's time point signals: newly diagnosed GD, antithyroid drugs for less than 3 months. For both TCR sequencing and RNA sequencing, RNA was extracted from PBMCs using TRIzol. Library construction relied on multiplex PCR. Sequencing used an Illumina HiSeq 4000. CDR3 regions were amplified by Arm-PCR with iRepertoire HTBI primers to construct TCR beta libraries. TCRdb cleaned the public reads at Q25 with fastp, built clones with MiXCR and kept in-frame beta chains. Identical CDR3 protein sequences are pooled into one entry, listed with their most common genes and DNA. The sample has fewer than 500,000 distinct CDR3 sequences on record, around 15% of them singletons. 10% to 15% of the sample is in the top ten clones.

These data are also associated with another study on T cells in Graves' hyperthyroidism and ophthalmopathy.

The sample consisted of peripheral blood mononuclear cells (PBMCs), taken at new diagnosis, from a patient treated with antithyroid drugs. These receptors all come from a man aged 40-55 years with Graves disease. Donor details come from another sample of the same person, matched by shared clones.

There are many counts of this clonotype. In DNA, the CDR3 is TGTGCCAGCGGGGGGCAGTCCACCTACAATGAGCAGTTCTTC. Its translation: CASGGQSTYNEQFF. The chain recombines TRBV12-3 or TRBV12-4 with TRBJ2-1; D may match TRBD1 or TRBD2 (6 bases each). Trimming removed 8 bases at V and 2 bases at J, with 13 bases between. This CDR3 contains 14 residues.

This chain uses TRBV7-3 with TRBJ2-7; 12 nucleotides match TRBD2. The CDR3 spans 16 residues. Per the germline V gene, CDR1 is SGHTA and CDR2 is FQGTGA. Trimming at V came to 2 bases and at J to 3 bases, leaving 5 bases not matched to a gene. For the CDR3, the DNA is TGTGCCAGCAGCTTACCGTCGACTAGCGGGGGCTACGAGCAGTACTTC. Translating gives CASSLPSTSGGYEQYF.

V gene TRBV20-1 combines with J gene TRBJ2-7; 11 bases align to TRBD2. Losses at the gene ends were 6 bases for V and 4 bases for J; bases not matched to a gene: 8. The germline V gene encodes CDR1 DFQATT and CDR2 SNEGSKA (reference sequence). This CDR3 is 14 amino acids long. In DNA form, the CDR3 reads TGCAGTGCCCTTAGCGGGAGGGCCGAGTACGAGCAGTACTTC. Its protein is CSALSGRAEYEQYF.

Ten or more counts support this clonotype. The chain combines TRBV5-1 with TRBJ2-6; possible D gene TRBD1, 6 bases. The CDR3 has 17 amino acids. Germline CDR1 and CDR2: SGHRS and YFSETQ. The V end was cut by 0 bases, the J end by 0 bases, with 10 bases between. The DNA of the CDR3 is TGCGCCAGCAGCTTGGAGGGCAGGGGCTCTGGGGCCAACGTCCTGACTTTC. It specifies CASSLEGRGSGANVLTF. Filled out from reference TRBV5-1 and TRBJ2-6, the complete variable domain reads KAGVTQTPRYLIKTRGQQVTLSCSPISGHRSVSWYQQTPGQGLQFLFEYFSETQRNKGNFPGRFSGRQFSNSRSEMNVSTLELGDSALYLCASSLEGRGSGANVLTFGAGSRLTVL.

The chain couples TRBV5-1 to TRBJ2-5; tentatively, D is TRBD1 (5 bases). This CDR3 has 18 amino acids. Germline values: CDR1 SGHRS, CDR2 YFSETQ. The V end was cut by 0 bases, the J end by 1 base, with 19 bases between. CDR3 sequence reads: CASSLGVTGWGFQETQYF. The CDR3 bases are TGCGCCAGCAGCTTGGGAGTAACTGGTTGGGGCTTCCAAGAGACCCAGTACTTC.

This clonotype was detected only a few times. The rearrangement links TRBV20-1 to TRBJ2-7; D may be TRBD2 (6 bases). CDR1 is DFQATT, CDR2 SNEGSKA, per germline (reference sequence). This CDR3 has 15 residues. Trimming cost V 4 bases and J 5 bases, with 21 bases left between them. CDR3 in amino acids: CSATGQLGGRNEQYF. In DNA, the CDR3 is TGCAGTGCTACAGGGCAGCTGGGGGGACGGAACGAGCAGTACTTC.

Many counts were recorded for this clonotype. The chain is built from TRBV15 and TRBJ2-1; 14 bases line up with TRBD2. The length of the CDR3 is 23 residues. Germline values: CDR1 LNHNV, CDR2 YYDKDF (reference sequence). V gave up 3 bases and J gave up 0 bases; unmatched junction bases: 19. DNA of the CDR3: TGTGCCACCAGCAGGACAGGGGCGCCCGGGACTAGCGGGAGCCCGAGCTCCTACAATGAGCAGTTCTTC. Translating it yields CATSRTGAPGTSGSPSSYNEQFF.

The V gene is TRBV7-3, the J gene TRBJ2-7; the match to TRBD2 covers 9 bases. Trimming at V came to 1 base and at J to 6 bases, leaving 1 base not matched to a gene. CDR1 and CDR2 (germline): SGHTA, FQGTGA. The CDR3 extends over 13 amino acids. The CDR3 coding sequence is TGTGCCAGCAGCTTAAGCGGGGGGGGCGAGCAGTACGTC. It specifies CASSLSGGGEQYV.

This clonotype was found many times. J is TRBJ2-3 and V is TRBV20-1; D perhaps matches TRBD1 (5 bases). With 0 bases removed from V and 4 bases from J, the gap between germline ends came to 14 bases. Germline V gene sequence: CDR1 DFQATT, CDR2 SNEGSKA (reference sequence). This CDR3 has 15 residues. This CDR3 reads CSARDPLHRPDTQYF. The CDR3 nucleotides are TGCAGTGCTAGAGATCCCCTGCACAGGCCAGATACGCAGTATTTT.

This clonotype has a count of ten or more. This chain links TRBV2 with TRBJ2-1; 10 bases map to TRBD2. This CDR3 contains 15 residues. V was clipped by 6 bases and J by 4 bases; unmatched bases: 6. From germline, CDR1 is SNHLY and CDR2 FYNNEI. CDR3 sequence: CASRLGLAMYNEQFF. As DNA, the CDR3 is TGTGCCAGCAGATTGGGACTAGCGATGTACAATGAGCAGTTCTTC.

This clonotype was counted many times. The CDR3 region has the DNA TGCGCCAGCAGCTTAAATCGACAGGGCAAAACGAACACTGAAGCTTTCTTT. It specifies CASSLNRQGKTNTEAFF. J is TRBJ1-1 and V is TRBV5-1; 7 nucleotides align to TRBD1. Germline V CDR1 and CDR2: SGHRS, YFSETQ. The CDR3 is 17 amino acids. The trim removed 2 bases at V and 1 base at J, leaving 11 bases unmatched.

Many counts were recorded for this clonotype. This chain uses TRBV5-1 with TRBJ2-7, with unresolved D. Germline assignment: CDR1 SGHRS and CDR2 YFSETQ. Deletions cut 0 bases from V and 6 bases from J, with 7 bases between. The CDR3 extends over 12 amino acids. In DNA, the CDR3 is TGCGCCAGCAGCTTGGATTCTATCGAGCAGTACTTC. Protein sequence: CASSLDSIEQYF.

This clonotype came up many times. Here the CDR3 DNA reads TGTGCCAGCAGTCGGACCGGGACCAGCGGCGAAAAACTGTTTTTT. Its translation is CASSRTGTSGEKLFF. V and J are TRBV28 and TRBJ1-4; perhaps TRBD1 as D (5 bases). Germline-derived CDR1 and CDR2 are MDHEN and SYDVKM. The CDR3 covers 15 residues. V lost 5 bases and J lost 8, with 18 bases in between.

This clonotype was counted ten times or more. The V gene is TRBV29-1, the J gene TRBJ1-2; 7 bases map to TRBD1. Germline V gene sequence: CDR1 SQVTM, CDR2 ANQGSEA. After removal of 4 bases from V and 8 bases from J, the junction contained 7 bases not matched to a gene. The length of the CDR3 is 12 residues. The CDR3: CSVVRGQEGYTF. DNA of the CDR3: TGCAGCGTTGTTAGGGGGCAAGAAGGCTACACCTTC. Based on the CDR3 plus reference TRBV29-1 and TRBJ1-2, the full variable domain is SAVISQKPSRDICQRGTSLTIQCQVDSQVTMMFWYRQQPGQSLTLIATANQGSEATYESGFVIDKFPISRPNLTFSTLTVSNMSPEDSSIYLCSVVRGQEGYTFGSGTRLTVV.